These 2 T cell receptor beta chains were sequenced from one sample in a study of OX40 agonist ivuxolimab in advanced cancers. Method: immunoSEQ multiplex PCR; TCRdb's copy keeps in-frame clones and lacks some. This table holds fewer than 45,000 clones, more than 80% found once. The material sequenced was CD4+ or CD8+ T cells sorted from blood, taken in a trial of the OX40 agonist ivuxolimab. Receptor source: an adult with an advanced solid tumor such as melanoma, head and neck, liver or kidney cancer.

J is TRBJ1-1 and V is TRBV18; 9 bases line up with TRBD1. The length of the CDR3 is 16 residues. The V gene's germline CDR1 is KGHSH and CDR2 LQKENI. The V segment lost 4 bases and the J segment 7 bases; nucleotides outside the gene matches: 13. Here the CDR3 reads CASSQQHRGQTNEAFF. CDR3 in DNA: TGTGCCAGCTCACAACAACACAGGGGGCAAACGAATGAAGCTTTCTTT.

V and J are TRBV5-4 and TRBJ2-3; TRBD1 or TRBD2 may be the D gene (5 bases each). Per the germline V gene, CDR1 is SGHNT and CDR2 is YYREEE (reference sequence). The CDR3 has 14 residues. The V end was cut by 0 bases, the J end by 2 bases, with 7 bases between. CDR3 sequence: CASSLGGFTDTQYF. CDR3 nucleotide sequence: TGTGCCAGCAGCTTGGGGGGGTTCACAGATACGCAGTATTTT.